This entry is about one TCR beta chain. No per-base quality is available; no much larger clone lies one base away. Receptor libraries were prepared by the immunoSEQ multiplex PCR assay. In most patients, genomic DNA was isolated using the Qiagen DNeasy Blood and Tissue Kit and sent frozen to Adaptive Biotechnologies for TCR sequencing. For most patients, high-throughput TCR-beta CDR3 sequencing of genomic DNA was performed by Adaptive Biotechnologies. Concerning the study's data processing: Adaptive's ImmunoSEQ software was the source of the TCR sequencing data for roughly 19 patients, while a few other patients were processed with MiXCR and VDJtools. To correct CD4 versus CD8 sorting errors, sequences present in both subsets at a frequency ratio below 5:1 were removed. Because the origin of CDR3 nucleotide sequences shared between donor and recipient could not be assigned, those sequences were removed. At least 2-fold expansion over unstimulated cells and a minimum CFSE-low frequency of 0.002% (template counts) or 0.001% (read counts) were required for clones to be classified as alloreactive. Clones detected in sequenced pre-transplant spleen, lymph node, or MLR CFSE-low populations of the donor or recipient were defined as mappable. Cumulative frequency of alloreactive clones was calculated as a percentage of all sequences weighted by copy number. Drawn from immuneACCESS, this table holds only the in-frame rearrangements with V and J called that TCRdb kept. Clones are partly lost; checked studies trace under half to an unresolved V gene and leave the rest unexplained. Clone size and the V and J calls come from that table; the DNA yielded D and trimming. Recorded for this sample are 5,500 to 6,500 clones; 22% of them occurred a single time. Approximately 5% of the sample comes from the top ten.

The entry originates in a study of graft-versus-host responses after intestinal transplantation listed by TCRdb under 2021. Background on the whole study: Recipients received multivisceral, liver-intestinal, or isolated intestinal transplants. To identify alloreactive clones, pre-transplant mixed lymphocyte reaction products were sequenced and then compared with unstimulated pre-transplant donor and recipient T cells. Donor T cell macrochimerism was defined as a peak of at least 4% donor T cells among recipient peripheral blood mononuclear cells. Anti-thymocyte globulin induction was given to all recipients, followed by maintenance tacrolimus and steroids for 2 to 4 years. After intestinal transplantation, graft-versus-host and host-versus-graft alloreactive T cell clones were followed in the graft, circulation and bone marrow using bulk TCR-beta CDR3 sequencing. Rather than being sequenced by the commercial service, samples from three later patients were sequenced in-house on an Illumina MiSeq and processed with MiXCR. Of the 20 to 25 intestinal transplant recipients enrolled in the cohort, one of whom was a retransplant, a few patients without pretransplant specimens were excluded. Points the paper makes about the study in general: GvH clones turned up in recipient bone marrow, with some appearing earlier in ileal mucosa or blood, a pattern consistent with an intestinal mucosal origin. In the allografts of patients with donor T cell macrochimerism, GvH to HvG T cell clonal ratios were high. Early after transplant, declines in HvG clones were associated with peak levels of circulating GvH clones. The relatively low number and heterogeneity of intestinal transplant patients limited the conclusions.

From the cysteine through the phenylalanine, the CDR3 covers 15 amino acids. Of all the DNA, just the CDR3 is kept, 45 bases in frame from base 1. Trimming removed 7 bases from V and 7 bases from J; the gene matches leave 9 bases unexplained. CDR1 MNHEY and CDR2 SMNVEV were looked up in the germline V gene (reference sequence). The time point label here, explained by the study, means: cells obtained before transplantation from donor or recipient. In mixed lymphocyte reactions, around 200,000 CFSE-labeled pre-transplant responders were plated with around 200,000 irradiated violet-dye-labeled stimulators and cultured for 5 to 6 days. Proliferating CD3+CD4+CFSE-low and CD3+CD8+CFSE-low responder cells were FACS-sorted on a BD Influx sorter after the mixed lymphocyte reaction.

This TCR came from a human patient who was an organ donor for intestinal transplantation. The rearranged chain carries TRBV27 and TRBJ1-6; 8 nucleotides in the junction match TRBD1. The sample in question was alloreactive CD4+ T cells from a mixed lymphocyte reaction culture, obtained before transplantation. The label giving this sample's cell subset or site can be read as: CFSE-low proliferating T cells sorted from roughly six-day pre-transplant mixed lymphocyte reaction (GvH or HvG direction). The DNA sequence is TGTGCCAGCACCCAGCTCAGGGGGCCGAATTCACCCCTCCACTTT. It translates to CASTQLRGPNSPLHF.